Listed here are 7 T cell receptor beta chains from one sample, sequenced in a study of cytomegalovirus exposure and HLA in healthy donors (dated by TCRdb to 2017 to 2019). Library method: the immunoSEQ multiplex PCR assay. The multiplex PCR relied on a mix of 60 forward primers for TCR Vbeta segments and 13 reverse primers for TCR Jbeta segments. The table was pulled from immuneACCESS by TCRdb, which kept in-frame rearrangements only. Such tables lose some clones; where checked, under half of the loss comes from unresolved V genes, and the rest has no known cause. Recorded for this sample are around 85,000 clones; about 80% of them occurred a single time. The ten largest clonotypes hold around 7% of the sample. Sequenced: PBMCs. The receptors originated from a man aged 30 to 45 in good health and CMV-seronegative.

The rearrangement uses TRBV5-1 and TRBJ1-5; 8 bases match TRBD1. CDR3 length: 18 amino acids. Germline assignment: CDR1 SGHRS and CDR2 YFSETQ. The trim removed 1 base at V and 0 bases at J, leaving 9 bases unmatched. The CDR3 nucleotides read TGCGCCAGCAGCTTGCTAGGACAGGGATATGTTAGCAATCAGCCCCAGCATTTT. Translating it yields CASSLLGQGYVSNQPQHF.

The chain employs TRBV6-4 and TRBJ2-3, with 10 bases identical to TRBD2. V shed 0 bases and J 3 bases; nucleotides not matched to a gene: 6. This CDR3 region has 17 residues. Germline V CDR1 and CDR2: MRHNA, SNTAGT. CDR3 sequence reads: CASSDSTSGMGTDTQYF. The CDR3 region has the DNA TGTGCCAGCAGTGACTCAACTAGCGGGATGGGAACAGATACGCAGTATTTT.

This sequence joins TRBV2 and TRBJ1-5, with D hard to call. CDR3 size: 15 residues. Trimming removed 1 base at V and 5 bases at J, with 12 bases between. Looked up from germline, CDR1 is SNHLY and CDR2 is FYNNEI. The CDR3 region has the DNA TGTGCCAGCAGTGAAGGGAACAGCTACTATCAGCCCCAGCATTTT. Protein sequence: CASSEGNSYYQPQHF.

The CDR3, as DNA: TGTGCCACCACTCAGGGGACAGGTAGTTACGAGCAGTACTTC. This translates into CATTQGTGSYEQYF. This sequence joins TRBV2 and TRBJ2-7, with TRBD1 identical over 8 bases. CDR3 size: 14 residues. V lost 10 bases, J lost 4 bases, and 12 bases stayed unmatched. Germline V gene data show CDR1 as SNHLY and CDR2 as FYNNEI. Full variable domain (rest looked up from reference TRBV2 and TRBJ2-7): EPEVTQTPSHQVTQMGQEVILRCVPISNHLYFYWYRQILGQKVEFLVSFYNNEISEKSEIFDDQFSVERPDGSNFTLKIRSTKLEDSAMYFCATTQGTGSYEQYFGPGTRLTVT.

The V gene is TRBV5-1, the J gene TRBJ2-7; D perhaps matches TRBD2 (7 bases). V gave up 0 bases and J gave up 4 bases, with 23 bases separating them. The CDR3 length is 18 residues. Germline assignment: CDR1 SGHRS and CDR2 YFSETQ. The chain's CDR3 is CASSLAWGGGGQGYEQYF. The CDR3 DNA sequence: TGCGCCAGCAGCTTGGCCTGGGGGGGCGGGGGCCAAGGTTACGAGCAGTACTTC.

This clone has just a few counts. V usage is TRBV6-6 and J usage is TRBJ1-2; D not resolved. V lost 4 bases and J lost 6, with 21 bases in between. Germline CDR1 MNHNY, CDR2 SVGAGI (reference sequence). This CDR3 spans 16 amino acids. The CDR3 coding sequence is TGTGCCAGCAGTTCACCGTCAACCGCTCGGAGAGATGGCTACACCTTC. Its translation is CASSSPSTARRDGYTF.

The chain couples TRBV6-1 to TRBJ2-3; the match to TRBD1 covers 9 bases. Germline-derived CDR1 and CDR2 are MNHNS and SASEGT. CDR3 size: 16 residues. The ends lost 2 bases at V and 3 bases at J; junction bases unmatched: 6. Here the CDR3 reads CASSELTGGRTDTQYF. The CDR3 DNA sequence: TGTGCCAGCAGTGAACTAACAGGGGGCAGGACAGATACGCAGTATTTT.